This entry concerns a single TCR beta chain. This entry belongs to a study of blood T cell repertoires in COVID-19. Study-wide background: PBMCs, B-cell-depleted T cells, or T cells were the source of the cDNA or gDNA that made up the material.

In the authors' methods: Scientists estimated how many nucleated cells there were by amplifying reference gene primers. Method: immunoSEQ multiplex PCR; TCRdb's copy keeps in-frame clones and lacks some. The DNA gave D and trimming, while V, J and clone size come from that table. This table holds 150,000 to 250,000 clones, roughly 77% found once. CDR1 GTSNPN and CDR2 SVGIG come from the germline V gene (reference sequence). The V and J ends lost 0 bases and 6 bases respectively, with 12 bases between them. This CDR3 region has 14 residues. What was sequenced was peripheral blood. V usage is TRBV30 and J usage is TRBJ1-5; no clear D gene. The TCR sequence derives from a woman in her thirties or forties with COVID-19, enrolled during active disease. The CDR3 DNA reads TGTGCCTGGAGTGTTGAGAGCCTTGGTCAGCCCCAGCATTTT. Protein: CAWSVESLGQPQHF.